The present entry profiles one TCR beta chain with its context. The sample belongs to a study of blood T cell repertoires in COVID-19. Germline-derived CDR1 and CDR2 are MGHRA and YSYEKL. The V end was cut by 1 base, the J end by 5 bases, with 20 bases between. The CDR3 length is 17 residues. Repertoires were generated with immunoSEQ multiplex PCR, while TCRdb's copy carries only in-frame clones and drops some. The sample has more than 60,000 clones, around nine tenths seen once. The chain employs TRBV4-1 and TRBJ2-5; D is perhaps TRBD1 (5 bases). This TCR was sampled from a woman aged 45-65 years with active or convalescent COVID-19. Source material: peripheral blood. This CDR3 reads CASSQAPTVLIGETQYF. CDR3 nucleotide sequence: TGCGCCAGCAGCCAAGCCCCGACAGTGCTTATCGGGGAGACCCAGTACTTC.